Sequencing of this TCR beta chain was carried out in a study of long-term antiretroviral therapy in people with HIV. CDR1 SGHTA and CDR2 FQGNSA come from the germline V gene. The germline V and J ends were trimmed by 2 bases and 0 bases, with 11 bases remaining between them. This CDR3 has 15 amino acids. Sequencing relied on immunoSEQ assay v3.0, run at survey level. The assay was immunoSEQ multiplex PCR, and TCRdb's table has in-frame clones only and misses some. This sample carries 25,000 to 30,000 clones, 90% to 95% of them seen once, and the ten largest clones take approximately 3.9%. In regard to this clone: What it binds is unknown.

Study-wide results and caveats: Repertoires from HIV showed CDR3 length ranges narrower than those of controls.

Amounts of 1-10 million cryopreserved PBMC were held in the samples before DNA extraction. The receptor was isolated from a man aged 18 to 35 with HIV. The chain is built from TRBV7-2 and TRBJ2-7; tentatively, D is TRBD1 (5 bases). The material sequenced was unsorted PBMCs, taken 3.1 years after starting antiretroviral therapy. As DNA, the CDR3 is TGTGCCAGCAGCTTAAGGGCAGGGCTCTCCTACGAGCAGTACTTC. It yields the protein CASSLRAGLSYEQYF.